Sequencing of this T cell receptor beta chain was carried out in a study of blood T cell repertoires in COVID-19. Study summary: PBMCs, B-cell-depleted T cells, or T cells provided the cDNA or gDNA that made up the material.

Per the authors' pipeline: Estimated nucleated cell counts came from reference gene primer amplification. Repertoires were generated with immunoSEQ multiplex PCR, while TCRdb's copy carries only in-frame clones and drops some. V, J and clone size are those of that table, while D and trimming were read from the DNA. Among 140,000 or so clones listed, 70% to 90% were seen once. This CDR3 contains 12 residues. The V end lost 5 bases, the J end lost 7 bases, and 9 bases lay between the germline ends. The chain uses TRBV12-3 or TRBV12-4 and TRBJ1-5; D possibly corresponds to TRBD1 (5 bases). The clonotype was recovered from a human donor with acute or convalescent COVID-19. The donor label of this sample is uncertain. The sample taken for sequencing was peripheral blood. The CDR3 sequence is CASSGRQQPQHF. The CDR3 DNA reads as TGTGCCAGCAGTGGTAGACAGCAGCCCCAGCATTTT.